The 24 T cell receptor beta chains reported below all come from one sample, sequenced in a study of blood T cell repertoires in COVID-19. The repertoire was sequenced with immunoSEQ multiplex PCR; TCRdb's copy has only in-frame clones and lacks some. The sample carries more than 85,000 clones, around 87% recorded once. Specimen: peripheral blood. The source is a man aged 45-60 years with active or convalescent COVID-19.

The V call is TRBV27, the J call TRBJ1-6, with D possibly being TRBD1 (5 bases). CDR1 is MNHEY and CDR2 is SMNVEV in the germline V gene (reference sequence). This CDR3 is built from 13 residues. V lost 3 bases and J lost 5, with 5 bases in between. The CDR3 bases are TGTGCCAGCAGTTTGACAGATAATTCACCCCTCCACTTT. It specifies CASSLTDNSPLHF.

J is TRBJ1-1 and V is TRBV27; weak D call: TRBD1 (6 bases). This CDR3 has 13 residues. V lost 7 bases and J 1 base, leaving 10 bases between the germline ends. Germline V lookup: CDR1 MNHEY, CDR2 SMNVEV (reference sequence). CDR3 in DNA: TGTGCCAGCACTAAGACAGGGAACACTGAAGCTTTCTTT. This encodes CASTKTGNTEAFF.

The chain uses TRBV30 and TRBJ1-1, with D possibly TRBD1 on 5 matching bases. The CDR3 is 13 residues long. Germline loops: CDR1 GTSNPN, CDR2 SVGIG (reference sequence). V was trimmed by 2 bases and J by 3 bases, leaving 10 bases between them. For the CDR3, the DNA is TGTGCCTGGAGTCCCCAGGGTTACACTGAAGCTTTCTTT. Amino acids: CAWSPQGYTEAFF.

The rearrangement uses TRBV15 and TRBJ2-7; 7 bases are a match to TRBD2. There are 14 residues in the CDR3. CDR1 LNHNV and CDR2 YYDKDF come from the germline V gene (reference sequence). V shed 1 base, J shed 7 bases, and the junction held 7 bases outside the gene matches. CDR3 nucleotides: TGTGCCACCAGCAGAGGTAATGTGGGGGGGGAGCAGTACGTC. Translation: CATSRGNVGGEQYV.

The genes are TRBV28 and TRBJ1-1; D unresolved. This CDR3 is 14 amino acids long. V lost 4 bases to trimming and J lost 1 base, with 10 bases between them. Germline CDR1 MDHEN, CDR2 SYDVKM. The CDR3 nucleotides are TGTGCCAGCAGTTACAGCCTGAAGAACACTGAAGCTTTCTTT. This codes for CASSYSLKNTEAFF. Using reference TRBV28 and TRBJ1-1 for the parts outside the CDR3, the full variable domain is DVKVTQSSRYLVKRTGEKVFLECVQDMDHENMFWYRQDPGLGLRLIYFSYDVKMKEKGDIPEGYSVSREKKERFSLILESASTNQTSMYLCASSYSLKNTEAFFGQGTRLTVV.

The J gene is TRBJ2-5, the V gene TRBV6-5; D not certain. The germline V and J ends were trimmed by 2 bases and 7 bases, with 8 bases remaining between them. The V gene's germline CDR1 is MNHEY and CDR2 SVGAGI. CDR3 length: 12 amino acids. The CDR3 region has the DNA TGTGCCAGCAGTTACCCCCTCGGGACCCAGTACTTC. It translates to CASSYPLGTQYF.

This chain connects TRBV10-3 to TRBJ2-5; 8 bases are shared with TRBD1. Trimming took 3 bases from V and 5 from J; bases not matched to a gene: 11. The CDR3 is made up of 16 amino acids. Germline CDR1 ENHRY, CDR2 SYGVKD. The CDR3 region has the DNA TGTGCCATCAGTGATAAGTCAGGGGGCATCGGTGAGACCCAGTACTTC. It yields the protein CAISDKSGGIGETQYF.

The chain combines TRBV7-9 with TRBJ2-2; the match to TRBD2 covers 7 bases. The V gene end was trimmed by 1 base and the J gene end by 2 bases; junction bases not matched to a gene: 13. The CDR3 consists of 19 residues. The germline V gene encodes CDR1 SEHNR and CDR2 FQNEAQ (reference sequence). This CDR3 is CASSLGDLAALLNTGELFF. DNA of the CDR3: TGTGCCAGCAGCTTAGGTGACCTAGCGGCTCTATTAAACACCGGGGAGCTGTTTTTT.

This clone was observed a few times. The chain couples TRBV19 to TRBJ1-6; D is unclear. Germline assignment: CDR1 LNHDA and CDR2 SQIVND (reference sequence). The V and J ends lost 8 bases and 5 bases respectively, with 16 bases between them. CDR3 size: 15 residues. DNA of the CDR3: TGTGCCAGTGGGGTAAGCGGGCTAAATAATTCACCCCTCCACTTT. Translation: CASGVSGLNNSPLHF.

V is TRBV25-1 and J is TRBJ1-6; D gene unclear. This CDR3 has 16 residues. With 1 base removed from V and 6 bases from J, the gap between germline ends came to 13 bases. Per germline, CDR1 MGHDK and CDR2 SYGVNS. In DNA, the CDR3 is TGTGCCAGCAGTGAATCTTCCGGGATCTTTAATTCACCCCTCCACTTT. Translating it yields CASSESSGIFNSPLHF.

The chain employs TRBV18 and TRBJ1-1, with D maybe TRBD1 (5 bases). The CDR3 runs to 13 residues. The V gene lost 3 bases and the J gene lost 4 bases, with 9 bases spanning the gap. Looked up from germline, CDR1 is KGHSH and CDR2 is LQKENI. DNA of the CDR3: TGTGCCAGCTCACCGCGGGGGAGCACTGAAGCTTTCTTT. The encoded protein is CASSPRGSTEAFF.

CDR3 amino acids: CASSSDRGGTEAFF. The CDR3 DNA follows: TGTGCCAGCAGCTCGGACAGGGGTGGCACTGAAGCTTTCTTT. The chain recombines TRBV11-2 with TRBJ1-1, with 9 bases aligning to TRBD1. Germline V lookup: CDR1 SGHAT, CDR2 FQNNGV. Trimming took 4 bases from V and 4 from J; bases not matched to a gene: 4. This CDR3 has 14 residues.

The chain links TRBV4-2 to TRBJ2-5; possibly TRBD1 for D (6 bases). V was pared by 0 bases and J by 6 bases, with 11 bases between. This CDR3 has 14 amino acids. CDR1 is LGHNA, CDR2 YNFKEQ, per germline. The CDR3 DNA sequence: TGTGCCAGCAGCCAAGATACAGGGTCAAAGACCCAGTACTTC. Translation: CASSQDTGSKTQYF.

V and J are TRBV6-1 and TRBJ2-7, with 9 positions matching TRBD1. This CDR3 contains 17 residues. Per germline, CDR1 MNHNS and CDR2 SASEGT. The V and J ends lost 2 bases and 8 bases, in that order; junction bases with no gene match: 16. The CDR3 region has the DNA TGTGCCAGCAGTGAAAGCGTTTGGGGGACAGGGTACTCTCAGCAGTACGTC. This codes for CASSESVWGTGYSQQYV.

CDR3 bases: TGTGCCAGCAAGAGAAACAGGGGGGATCAGCCCCAGCATTTT. Its translation is CASKRNRGDQPQHF. The chain is built from TRBV28 and TRBJ1-5; TRBD1 agrees at 8 bases. Germline V gene sequence: CDR1 MDHEN, CDR2 SYDVKM. CDR3 length equals 14 residues. Trimming cost V 7 bases and J 5 bases; bases outside gene matches: 7.

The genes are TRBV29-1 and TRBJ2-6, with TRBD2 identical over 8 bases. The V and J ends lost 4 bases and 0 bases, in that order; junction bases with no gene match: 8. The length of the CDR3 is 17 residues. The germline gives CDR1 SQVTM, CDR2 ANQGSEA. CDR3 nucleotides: TGCAGCGTTGGCGGGGGGCCCTTTAGCTCTGGGGCCAACGTCCTGACTTTC. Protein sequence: CSVGGGPFSSGANVLTF.

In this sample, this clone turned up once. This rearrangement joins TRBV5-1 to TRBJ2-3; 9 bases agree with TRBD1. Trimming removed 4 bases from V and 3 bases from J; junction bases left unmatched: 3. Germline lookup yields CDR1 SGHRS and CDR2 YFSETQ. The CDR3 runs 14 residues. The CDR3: CASSEGQGTDTQYF. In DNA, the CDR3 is TGCGCCAGCAGCGAGGGACAGGGAACAGATACGCAGTATTTT. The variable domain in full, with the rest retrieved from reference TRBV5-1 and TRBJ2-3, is KAGVTQTPRYLIKTRGQQVTLSCSPISGHRSVSWYQQTPGQGLQFLFEYFSETQRNKGNFPGRFSGRQFSNSRSEMNVSTLELGDSALYLCASSEGQGTDTQYFGPGTRLTVL.

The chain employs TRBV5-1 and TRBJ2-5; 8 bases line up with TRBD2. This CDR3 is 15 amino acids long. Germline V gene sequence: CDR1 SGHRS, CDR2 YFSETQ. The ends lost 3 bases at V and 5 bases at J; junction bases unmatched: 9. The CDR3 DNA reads TGCGCCAGCAGCTCCCGACTAGCGAGTATGGAGACCCAGTACTTC. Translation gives CASSSRLASMETQYF.

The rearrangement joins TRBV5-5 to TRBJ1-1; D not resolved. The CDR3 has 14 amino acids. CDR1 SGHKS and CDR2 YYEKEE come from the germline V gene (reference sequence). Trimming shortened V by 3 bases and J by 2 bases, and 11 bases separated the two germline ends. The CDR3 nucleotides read TGTGCCAGCAGCTGGGGTCGGGAAAACACTGAAGCTTTCTTT. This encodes CASSWGRENTEAFF.

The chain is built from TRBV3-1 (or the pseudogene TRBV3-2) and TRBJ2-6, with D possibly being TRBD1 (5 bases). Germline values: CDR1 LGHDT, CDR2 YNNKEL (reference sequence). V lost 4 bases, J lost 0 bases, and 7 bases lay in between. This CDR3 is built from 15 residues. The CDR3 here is CASSPGFSGANVLTF. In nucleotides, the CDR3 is TGTGCCAGCAGCCCAGGGTTCTCTGGGGCCAACGTCCTGACTTTC.

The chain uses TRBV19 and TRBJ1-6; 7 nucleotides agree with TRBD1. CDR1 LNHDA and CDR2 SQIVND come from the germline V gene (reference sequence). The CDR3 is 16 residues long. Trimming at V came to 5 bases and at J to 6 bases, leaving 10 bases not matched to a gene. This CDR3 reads CASSGPPGQINSPLHF. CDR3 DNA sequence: TGTGCCAGTAGTGGCCCCCCGGGACAGATTAATTCACCCCTCCACTTT.

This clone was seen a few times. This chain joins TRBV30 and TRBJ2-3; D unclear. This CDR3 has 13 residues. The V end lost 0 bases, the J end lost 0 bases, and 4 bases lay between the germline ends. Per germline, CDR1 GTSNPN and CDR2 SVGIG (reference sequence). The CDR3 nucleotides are TGTGCCTGGAGTGTACTGAGCACAGATACGCAGTATTTT. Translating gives CAWSVLSTDTQYF.

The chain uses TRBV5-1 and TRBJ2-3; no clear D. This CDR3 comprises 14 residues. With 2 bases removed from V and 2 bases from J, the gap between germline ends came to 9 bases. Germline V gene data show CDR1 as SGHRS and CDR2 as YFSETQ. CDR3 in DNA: TGCGCCAGCAGCTTTTCCCAGGTCACAGATACGCAGTATTTT. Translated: CASSFSQVTDTQYF. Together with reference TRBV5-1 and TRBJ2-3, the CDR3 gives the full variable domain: KAGVTQTPRYLIKTRGQQVTLSCSPISGHRSVSWYQQTPGQGLQFLFEYFSETQRNKGNFPGRFSGRQFSNSRSEMNVSTLELGDSALYLCASSFSQVTDTQYFGPGTRLTVL.

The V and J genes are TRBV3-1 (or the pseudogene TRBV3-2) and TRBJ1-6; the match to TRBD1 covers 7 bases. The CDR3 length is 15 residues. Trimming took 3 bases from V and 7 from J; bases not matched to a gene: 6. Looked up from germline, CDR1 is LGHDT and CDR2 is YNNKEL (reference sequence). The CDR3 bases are TGTGCCAGCAGCCAGTGGGACAGTGCGAATTCACCCCTCCACTTT. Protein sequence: CASSQWDSANSPLHF.